Here is one TCR beta chain with its context. The second PCR ran roughly 7 to 12 cycles with a sample-barcoded 5' primer and J-beta primers. TCRdb analysed the 5' RACE reads with MiXCR anew, one entry per CDR3 protein. The table shows roughly 500,000 distinct CDR3 sequences, with 25% to 30% occurring only once. The CDR3 has 16 amino acids. Deletions cut 6 bases from V and 1 base from J, with 18 bases between. The germline V gene has CDR1 MNHEY and CDR2 SVGEGT. This entry belongs to a study of blood T cells in healthy people across ages. Sequenced sample: blood. This chain connects TRBV6-2 or TRBV6-3 to TRBJ1-1, with D possibly matching TRBD1 (6 bases). The receptor's source is a woman in her seventies in good health. The CDR3 nucleotides read TGTGCCAGCAGGCAGACAGGCTCTGGGGGGAACACTGAAGCTTTCTTT. Residues: CASRQTGSGGNTEAFF.